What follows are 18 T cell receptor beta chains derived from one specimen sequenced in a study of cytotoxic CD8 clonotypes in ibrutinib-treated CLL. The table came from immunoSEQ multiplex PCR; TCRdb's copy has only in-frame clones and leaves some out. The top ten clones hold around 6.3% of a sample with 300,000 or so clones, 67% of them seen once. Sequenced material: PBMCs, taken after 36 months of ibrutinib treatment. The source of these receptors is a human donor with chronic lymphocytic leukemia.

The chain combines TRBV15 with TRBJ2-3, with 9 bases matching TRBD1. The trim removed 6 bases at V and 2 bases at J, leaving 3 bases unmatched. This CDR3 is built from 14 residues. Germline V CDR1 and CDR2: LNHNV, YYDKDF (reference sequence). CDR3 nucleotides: TGTGCCACCAGTTACAGGGGGCCCACAGATACGCAGTATTTT. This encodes CATSYRGPTDTQYF.

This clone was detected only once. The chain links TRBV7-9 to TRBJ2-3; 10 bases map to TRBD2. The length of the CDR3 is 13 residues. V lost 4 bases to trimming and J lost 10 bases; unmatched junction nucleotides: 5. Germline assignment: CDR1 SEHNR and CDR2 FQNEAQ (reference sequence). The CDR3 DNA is TGTGCCAGCAGCTACCGGACTAGCGGAGCGCAGTATTTT. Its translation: CASSYRTSGAQYF. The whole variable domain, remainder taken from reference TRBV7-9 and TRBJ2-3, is DTGVSQNPRHKITKRGQNVTFRCDPISEHNRLYWYRQTLGQGPEFLTYFQNEAQLEKSRLLSDRFSAERPKGSFSTLEIQRTEQGDSAMYLCASSYRTSGAQYFGPGTRLTVL.

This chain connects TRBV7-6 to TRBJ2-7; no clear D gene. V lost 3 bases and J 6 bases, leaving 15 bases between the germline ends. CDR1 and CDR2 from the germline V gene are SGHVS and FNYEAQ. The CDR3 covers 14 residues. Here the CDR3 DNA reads TGTGCCAGCAGCTTCGAGGCGGAGACGGGCGAGCAGTACTTC. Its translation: CASSFEAETGEQYF. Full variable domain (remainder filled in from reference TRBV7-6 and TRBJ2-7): GAGVSQSPRYKVTKRGQDVALRCDPISGHVSLYWYRQALGQGPEFLTYFNYEAQQDKSGLPNDRFSAERPEGSISTLTIQRTEQRDSAMYRCASSFEAETGEQYFGPGTRLTVT.

CDR3 amino acids: CASSSDPGGSLHF. In DNA form, the CDR3 reads TGTGCCAGCAGCTCCGACCCCGGGGGAAGCCTCCACTTT. V usage is TRBV7-9 and J usage is TRBJ1-6, with D possibly being TRBD1 (5 bases). CDR3 length: 13 amino acids. CDR1 and CDR2 (germline): SEHNR, FQNEAQ (reference sequence). The V and J ends lost 4 bases and 15 bases respectively, with 16 bases between them. The full variable domain, completed using reference TRBV7-9 and TRBJ1-6, is DTGVSQNPRHKITKRGQNVTFRCDPISEHNRLYWYRQTLGQGPEFLTYFQNEAQLEKSRLLSDRFSAERPKGSFSTLEIQRTEQGDSAMYLCASSSDPGGSLHFGNGTRLTVT.

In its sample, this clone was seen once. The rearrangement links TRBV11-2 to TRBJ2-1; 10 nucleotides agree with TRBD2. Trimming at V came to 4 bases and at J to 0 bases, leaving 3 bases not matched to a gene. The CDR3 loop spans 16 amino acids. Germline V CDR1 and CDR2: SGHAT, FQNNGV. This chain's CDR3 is CASSSTSGYSYNEQFF. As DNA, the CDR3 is TGTGCCAGCAGCTCGACTAGCGGGTACTCCTACAATGAGCAGTTCTTC.

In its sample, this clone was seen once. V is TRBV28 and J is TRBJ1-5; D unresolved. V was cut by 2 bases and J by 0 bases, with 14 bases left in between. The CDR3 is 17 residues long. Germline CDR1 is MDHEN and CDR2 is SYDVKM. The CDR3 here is CASSLTEVPYSNQPQHF. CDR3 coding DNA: TGTGCCAGCAGTTTAACAGAAGTACCATATAGCAATCAGCCCCAGCATTTT.

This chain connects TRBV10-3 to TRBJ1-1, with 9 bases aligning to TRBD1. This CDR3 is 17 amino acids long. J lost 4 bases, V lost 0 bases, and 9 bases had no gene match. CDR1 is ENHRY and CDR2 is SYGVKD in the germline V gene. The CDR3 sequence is CAISESTWDRASTEAFF. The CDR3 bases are TGTGCCATCAGTGAGTCGACTTGGGACAGGGCGAGCACTGAAGCTTTCTTT.

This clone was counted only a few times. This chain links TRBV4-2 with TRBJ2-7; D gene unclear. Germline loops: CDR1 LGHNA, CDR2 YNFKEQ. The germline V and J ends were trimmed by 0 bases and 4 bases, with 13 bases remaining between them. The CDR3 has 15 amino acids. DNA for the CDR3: TGTGCCAGCAGCCAAGACAATTTGGGCAATTACGAGCAGTACTTC. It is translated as CASSQDNLGNYEQYF.

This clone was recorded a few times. The CDR3 protein is CASSLVAGEQFF. CDR3 DNA sequence: TGTGCCAGCAGCTTAGTTGCGGGTGAGCAGTTCTTC. This chain connects TRBV7-8 to TRBJ2-1; weak D call: TRBD2 (5 bases). With 1 base removed from V and 9 bases from J, the gap between germline ends came to 7 bases. The germline V gene encodes CDR1 SGHVS and CDR2 FQNEAQ. This CDR3 is built from 12 residues.

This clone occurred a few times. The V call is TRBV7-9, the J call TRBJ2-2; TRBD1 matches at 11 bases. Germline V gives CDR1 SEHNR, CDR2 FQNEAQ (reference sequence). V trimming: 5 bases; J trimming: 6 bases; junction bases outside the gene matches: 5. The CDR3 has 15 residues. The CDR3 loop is CASSARTGGPGELFF. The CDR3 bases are TGTGCCAGCAGCGCAAGGACAGGGGGCCCCGGGGAGCTGTTTTTT.

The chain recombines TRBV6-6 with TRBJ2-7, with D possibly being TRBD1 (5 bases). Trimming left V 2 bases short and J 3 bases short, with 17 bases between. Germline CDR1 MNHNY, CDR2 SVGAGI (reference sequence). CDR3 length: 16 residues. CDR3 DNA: TGTGCCAGCAGTTACGGGTCAGGCAAGGGGAACTACGAGCAGTACTTC. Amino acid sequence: CASSYGSGKGNYEQYF.

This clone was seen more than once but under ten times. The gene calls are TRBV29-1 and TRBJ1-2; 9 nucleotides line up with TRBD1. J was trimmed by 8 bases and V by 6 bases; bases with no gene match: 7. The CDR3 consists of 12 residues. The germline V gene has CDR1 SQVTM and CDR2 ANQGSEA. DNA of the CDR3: TGCAGCGTGAAGTCGACAGGGGGAGGCTACACCTTC. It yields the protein CSVKSTGGGYTF.

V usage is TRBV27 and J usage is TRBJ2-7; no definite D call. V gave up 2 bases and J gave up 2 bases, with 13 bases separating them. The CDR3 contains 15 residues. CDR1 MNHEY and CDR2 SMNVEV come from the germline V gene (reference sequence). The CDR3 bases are TGTGCCAGCAGTTTAGGGTTAAGGAGTGCCTACGAGCAGTACTTC. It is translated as CASSLGLRSAYEQYF.

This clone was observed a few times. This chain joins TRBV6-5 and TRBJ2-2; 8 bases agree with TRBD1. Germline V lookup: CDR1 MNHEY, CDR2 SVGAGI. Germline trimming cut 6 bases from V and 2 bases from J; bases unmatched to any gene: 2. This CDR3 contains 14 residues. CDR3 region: CASSPGGNTGELFF. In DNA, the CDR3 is TGTGCCAGCAGCCCAGGGGGCAACACCGGGGAGCTGTTTTTT.

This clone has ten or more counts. The CDR3 DNA reads TGTGCCAGCAGCTCGACAGGGTGGAGCACTGAAGCTTTCTTT. Encoded protein: CASSSTGWSTEAFF. This sequence joins TRBV7-9 and TRBJ1-1; 7 bases match TRBD1. The CDR3 covers 14 residues. V was pared by 4 bases and J by 4 bases, with 6 bases of the junction left unmatched. Germline V lookup: CDR1 SEHNR, CDR2 FQNEAQ (reference sequence).

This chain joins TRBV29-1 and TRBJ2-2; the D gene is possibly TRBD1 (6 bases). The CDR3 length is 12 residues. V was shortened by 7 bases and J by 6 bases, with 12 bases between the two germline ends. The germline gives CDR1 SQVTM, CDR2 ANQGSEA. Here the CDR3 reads CSASAGAGELFF. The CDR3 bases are TGCAGCGCCAGCGCAGGGGCCGGGGAGCTGTTTTTT.

The CDR3 spells CSVVAGSTDTQYF. The CDR3 DNA follows: TGCAGCGTCGTAGCGGGTAGCACAGATACGCAGTATTTT. The chain employs TRBV29-1 and TRBJ2-3, with 7 bases that match TRBD2. J lost 0 bases, V lost 6 bases, and 3 bases had no gene match. The CDR3 spans 13 residues. Germline lookup yields CDR1 SQVTM and CDR2 ANQGSEA.

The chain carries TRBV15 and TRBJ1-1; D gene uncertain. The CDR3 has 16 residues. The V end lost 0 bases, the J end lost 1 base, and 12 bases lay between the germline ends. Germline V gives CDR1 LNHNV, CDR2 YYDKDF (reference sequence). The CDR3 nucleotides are TGTGCCACCAGCAGAGATGTTATAGGAAGGAACACTGAAGCTTTCTTT. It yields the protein CATSRDVIGRNTEAFF.